The clone carrying this T cell receptor (beta chain) was seen a few times. The antigen is undetermined. The data were taken from a study of CD8+ T cells in alopecia areata. Study information: For the treated group, dosing was oral tofacitinib at 5 to 10 mg twice daily.

Treatment meaning: oral pan-JAK inhibitor, 5-10 mg twice daily. General study findings and limits: Higher clonality and more expanded CD8+ clones appeared in lesional than normal scalp. Scalp samples also yield sequences of resident alphabeta T cells from normal skin. Between patients, shared TCR sequences were less clear than in mice. This was possibly due in part to HLA diversity in the patient population.

In each case, RNA was isolated and then reverse transcribed into cDNA as the sequencing template. Only in-frame clones appear in the TCRdb table, and some are missing; sequencing was by immunoSEQ multiplex PCR. The sample gives about 64,000 clones, approximately 44% of which show up once; about 20% is in the top ten. The origin of this receptor is a human donor with alopecia areata. The source was CD8+ T cells sorted from blood, collected at roughly week 36, from a patient treated with tofacitinib.

The CDR3 sequence: CASSLVGEGQPQHF. Here the CDR3 DNA reads TGTGCCAGCAGCTTAGTGGGAGAGGGTCAGCCCCAGCATTTT. This chain links TRBV7-2 with TRBJ1-5, with D hard to call. Germline CDR1 and CDR2: SGHTA and FQGNSA. The CDR3 extends over 14 amino acids. Trimming left V 1 base short and J 6 bases short, with 10 bases between.